This T cell receptor beta chain was found in a study of T cell clonotyping in hematopoietic cell transplantation. Study at large: Cytoreduction preceded collection of pretransplant recipient samples.

General observations from the study: After transplant, recipient diversity fell while pathologically expanded clonotypes grew through day 180.

Generated by immunoSEQ multiplex PCR, the TCRdb table keeps only in-frame clones and is missing some. The table records 5,000 to 7,000 clones, about 85% of them present only once. Time point reported: recipient sample about 28 days before transplant, after cytoreduction. On this clone: Its target is not known.

Germline V gives CDR1 SNHLY, CDR2 FYNNEI. V was shortened by 5 bases and J by 0 bases, with 4 bases between the two germline ends. The CDR3 runs to 13 residues. The input for sequencing was peripheral blood mononuclear cells, taken before stem cell transplant. The rearrangement links TRBV2 to TRBJ2-2; D is undetermined. The clonotype originates from a man in his sixties with acute myeloid leukemia. Some clones in this sample may be carry-over from other donors' samples. This CDR3 reads CASSKTNTGELFF. Here the CDR3 DNA reads TGTGCCAGCAGTAAGACGAACACCGGGGAGCTGTTTTTT.